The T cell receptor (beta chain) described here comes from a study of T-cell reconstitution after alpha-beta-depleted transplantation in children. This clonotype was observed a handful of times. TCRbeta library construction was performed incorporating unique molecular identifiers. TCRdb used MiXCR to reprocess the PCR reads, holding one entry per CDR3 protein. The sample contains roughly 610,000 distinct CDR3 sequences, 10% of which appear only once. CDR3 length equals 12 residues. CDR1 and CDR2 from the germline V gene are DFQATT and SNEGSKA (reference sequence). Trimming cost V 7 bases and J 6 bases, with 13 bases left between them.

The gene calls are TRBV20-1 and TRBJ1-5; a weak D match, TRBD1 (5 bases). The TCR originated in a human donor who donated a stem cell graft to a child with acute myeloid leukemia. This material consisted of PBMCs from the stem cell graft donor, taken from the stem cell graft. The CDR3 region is CSGGQGIQPQHF. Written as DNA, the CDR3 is TGCAGTGGAGGGCAGGGCATTCAGCCCCAGCATTTT.